The present T cell receptor (beta chain) was sequenced within a study of T cells in Graves' hyperthyroidism and ophthalmopathy. Study as a whole: Blood was drawn when the patient was first diagnosed and still untreated.

CDR3 length: 15 residues. Trimming took 1 base from V and 5 from J, leaving 14 bases between them. CDR1 SGHAT and CDR2 FQDESV come from the germline V gene (reference sequence). Researchers took RNA transcripts and amplified the TCR beta CDR3 regions from them. The HTBI set primed first-round TCR CDR3 RT-PCR. Each CDR3 protein is one row after TCRdb ran MiXCR on the multiplex PCR reads. The data show about 570,000 distinct CDR3 sequences, 14% seen once. Many counts were recorded for this clonotype. These patients, aged 18 to 65, had recently diagnosed hyperthyroidism lasting under 2 months. On the basis of clinical symptoms, serum thyroxine and TRAb, thyroid ultrasound and orbital computed tomography, diagnoses were made. Fresh 10 ml peripheral blood yielded PBMCs.

V usage is TRBV11-1 and J usage is TRBJ1-1, with D maybe TRBD1 (5 bases). Sequencing was carried out using blood. The receptor was derived from a woman between 40 and 50 years old with Graves' hyperthyroidism. This chain's CDR3 is CASSLVFGEGTEAFF. The CDR3 DNA follows: TGTGCCAGCAGCTTAGTTTTCGGGGAGGGGACTGAAGCTTTCTTT.